Shown below are 9 T cell receptor beta chains from a single sample sequenced in a study of beta chain features in type 1 diabetes. As every portion of the isolated RNA was reverse transcribed, the sequencing read expressed TCRB transcripts. Clones were read by immunoSEQ multiplex PCR, and TCRdb kept only the in-frame ones, dropping some. The data contain 970,000 or so clones, roughly a sixth of them singletons. The sample taken for sequencing was naive CD4+ T cells from blood. The receptors were gathered from a woman in her late teens or twenties in good health.

This clone turned up a few times. The chain carries TRBV6-5 and TRBJ2-5; D is ambiguous. CDR1 MNHEY and CDR2 SVGAGI come from the germline V gene. The CDR3 has 15 amino acids. V was trimmed by 3 bases and J by 5 bases, leaving 16 bases between them. The CDR3 sequence: CASSYRNPQWETQYF. The CDR3 DNA reads as TGTGCCAGCAGTTATCGGAATCCCCAGTGGGAGACCCAGTACTTC.

This clone was observed a few times. The chain is built from TRBV4-2 and TRBJ2-2; 12 bases agree with TRBD1. V dropped 0 bases and J dropped 7; count of bases not matched to a gene: 6. This CDR3 is 17 amino acids long. Germline V gene lookup returns CDR1 LGHNA and CDR2 YNFKEQ. This CDR3 is CASSQDRDRGPHGELFF. In DNA form, the CDR3 reads TGTGCCAGCAGCCAAGACCGGGACAGGGGGCCCCACGGGGAGCTGTTTTTT.

This clone was detected a few times. J is TRBJ1-1 and V is TRBV2, with 7 bases identical to TRBD1. The germline CDR1 and CDR2 sequences are SNHLY and FYNNEI. This CDR3 comprises 15 residues. V lost 6 bases, J lost 0 bases, and 7 bases stayed unmatched. CDR3 residues: CASRAQGNLNTEAFF. Here the CDR3 DNA reads TGTGCCAGCAGAGCACAGGGGAACCTGAACACTGAAGCTTTCTTT.

The CDR3 DNA follows: TGCGCCAGCAGCCCTATGGGCACGGGAGACCCCTACGAGCAGTACTTC. This translates into CASSPMGTGDPYEQYF. The chain recombines TRBV5-1 with TRBJ2-7; the D gene is possibly TRBD2 (6 bases). V lost 4 bases, J lost 2 bases, and 19 bases lay in between. The CDR3 is made up of 16 amino acids. Germline values: CDR1 SGHRS, CDR2 YFSETQ.

This clone came up a few times. This chain connects TRBV5-1 to TRBJ2-7; 14 bases match TRBD2. The V gene end was trimmed by 0 bases and the J gene end by 1 base; junction bases not matched to a gene: 3. Germline V gene data show CDR1 as SGHRS and CDR2 as YFSETQ. CDR3 size: 17 residues. The CDR3 sequence is CASSLGLAGGDSYEQYF. The CDR3 DNA reads TGCGCCAGCAGCTTGGGACTAGCGGGAGGGGATTCCTACGAGCAGTACTTC.

This clone was counted only a few times. The rearrangement uses TRBV28 and TRBJ2-7; D gene uncertain. The CDR3 runs to 11 residues. Trimming removed 6 bases from V and 5 bases from J, with 8 bases in between. The germline V gene has CDR1 MDHEN and CDR2 SYDVKM. The CDR3 loop reads CASRFRNEQYF. In nucleotides, the CDR3 is TGTGCCAGCAGATTCCGGAACGAGCAGTACTTC.

The J gene is TRBJ2-5, the V gene TRBV5-4; possibly TRBD2 for D (6 bases). This CDR3 contains 14 residues. The V gene lost 7 bases and the J gene lost 1 base, with 14 bases spanning the gap. Germline V gene data show CDR1 as SGHNT and CDR2 as YYREEE (reference sequence). CDR3 in DNA: TGTGCCAGCGGCTCTGGGAGGCCCCAAGAGACCCAGTACTTC. Translated: CASGSGRPQETQYF.

This clone was detected a few times. J is TRBJ1-1 and V is TRBV7-2; no clear D. The germline V gene encodes CDR1 SGHTA and CDR2 FQGNSA. Between the trimmed V and J ends, which lost 6 bases and 1 base, there was a span of 12 bases. The CDR3 contains 14 residues. The CDR3 DNA is TGTGCCAGCAGGATCTTACGGTCGAACACTGAAGCTTTCTTT. Its protein is CASRILRSNTEAFF. Filled out from reference TRBV7-2 and TRBJ1-1, the complete variable domain reads GAGVSQSPSNKVTEKGKDVELRCDPISGHTALYWYRQSLGQGLEFLIYFQGNSAPDKSGLPSDRFSAERTGGSVSTLTIQRTQQEDSAVYLCASRILRSNTEAFFGQGTRLTVV.

This clone has just a few counts. The chain links TRBV7-2 to TRBJ1-2; D not resolved. Germline V gene data show CDR1 as SGHTA and CDR2 as FQGNSA. CDR3 length: 16 residues. Trimming removed 3 bases at V and 3 bases at J, with 17 bases between. CDR3 nucleotides: TGTGCCAGCAGCTTGTTAGGTTCGTTTTCGGACTATGGCTACACCTTC. This gives the protein CASSLLGSFSDYGYTF.